This T cell receptor (beta chain) was sequenced during a study of shared clonotypes between healthy human individuals. Study findings and constraints: Clonotypes shared by all four donors outscored non-shared clonotypes in generation probability.

Profiling relied on immunoSEQ multiplex PCR, and the TCRdb table lists in-frame clones only, not all of them. The sample records 850,000 to 1,200,000 clones, roughly 80% being singletons. The J segment lost 4 bases and the V segment lost 6 bases, leaving 4 bases of the junction unmatched. The length of the CDR3 is 14 residues. Germline V gene sequence: CDR1 MDHEN, CDR2 SYDVKM. This clone was observed a handful of times. Its antigen is not identified. The chain employs TRBV28 and TRBJ2-5; 11 bases agree with TRBD1. The sequenced sample consisted of memory CD4+ T cells sorted from blood. Specified subset: CD45RA-negative fraction. The origin of this receptor is a man aged 18 to 29 in good health. The CDR3 coding sequence is TGTGCCAGCAGGGCCGGGACAGGGGGAGAGACCCAGTACTTC. It translates to CASRAGTGGETQYF.